This passage covers 27 T cell receptor beta chains from one sample sequenced in a study of blood T cells in healthy people across ages. For the second PCR, which ran for 7 to 11 cycles, a sample-barcoded 5' primer and a J-beta primer mix were used. TCRdb redid the calling of the 5' RACE reads with MiXCR, one entry per CDR3 protein. The table records 1.5 million to 2 million distinct CDR3 sequences, about 50% of them present only once. Input material: blood. The receptor set was obtained from a middle-aged woman in good health.

There are a few counts of this clonotype. V is TRBV5-1 and J is TRBJ1-2, with 7 bases fitting TRBD1. Germline V gene lookup returns CDR1 SGHRS and CDR2 YFSETQ. CDR3 size: 15 residues. The V and J ends lost 4 bases and 5 bases, in that order; junction bases with no gene match: 11. The CDR3 nucleotides read TGCGCCAGCAGCACGAGCCCGGGACAGTTTTATGGCTACACCTTC. Translation: CASSTSPGQFYGYTF.

This clonotype was seen a few times. V is TRBV5-6 and J is TRBJ1-1; D unclear. The CDR3 covers 14 residues. Germline assignment: CDR1 SGHDT and CDR2 YYEEEE. The V gene lost 0 bases and the J gene lost 0 bases, with 6 bases spanning the gap. The CDR3 here is CASSLGSLNTEAFF. The CDR3 region has the DNA TGTGCCAGCAGCTTGGGCTCCCTGAACACTGAAGCTTTCTTT.

This sequence joins TRBV7-8 and TRBJ2-3; 9 bases are a match to TRBD1. The trim removed 4 bases at V and 5 bases at J, leaving 13 bases unmatched. The CDR3 consists of 17 residues. CDR1 is SGHVS, CDR2 FQNEAQ, per germline. CDR3 sequence reads: CASSSQPGQGSIDTQYF. In nucleotides, the CDR3 is TGTGCCAGCAGCTCGCAACCGGGACAGGGCAGTATAGATACGCAGTATTTT.

V and J are TRBV6-1 and TRBJ2-1, with 8 bases matching TRBD1. Germline V gives CDR1 MNHNS, CDR2 SASEGT. The V gene end was trimmed by 5 bases and the J gene end by 0 bases; junction bases not matched to a gene: 12. This CDR3 spans 18 amino acids. In nucleotides, the CDR3 is TGTGCCAGCAGTCAGGAAGACAGGGGTCCCAGCTCCTACAATGAGCAGTTCTTC. It specifies CASSQEDRGPSSYNEQFF.

This clonotype was counted once. The rearrangement links TRBV4-2 to TRBJ1-2, with 7 positions matching TRBD1. CDR3 length: 16 residues. Germline CDR1 is LGHNA and CDR2 is YNFKEQ. The trim removed 4 bases at V and 0 bases at J, leaving 8 bases unmatched. The CDR3 spells CASSPTGTQSNYGYTF. CDR3 nucleotide sequence: TGTGCCAGCAGCCCGACAGGGACCCAATCTAACTATGGCTACACCTTC.

The CDR3 sequence is CASSTTGLAGGNNEQFF. DNA of the CDR3: TGTGCCAGCTCCACCACGGGACTAGCGGGGGGAAACAATGAGCAGTTCTTC. The chain recombines TRBV28 with TRBJ2-1, with 15 bases fitting TRBD2. V lost 8 bases, J lost 5 bases, and 10 bases stayed unmatched. CDR1 MDHEN and CDR2 SYDVKM come from the germline V gene. The CDR3 is 17 residues long.

The chain has TRBV27 and TRBJ2-7; D may be TRBD1 (6 bases). The CDR3 has 16 amino acids. The germline gives CDR1 MNHEY, CDR2 SMNVEV (reference sequence). Trimming removed 7 bases at V and 0 bases at J, with 19 bases between. CDR3 in DNA: TGTGCCAGCAAGTTGACAGGACTCCTTAGCTCCTACGAGCAGTACTTC. Its protein product is CASKLTGLLSSYEQYF.

The V gene is TRBV2, the J gene TRBJ1-5, with 8 bases that match TRBD1. Germline loops: CDR1 SNHLY, CDR2 FYNNEI. The CDR3 is 15 amino acids. V lost 3 bases to trimming and J lost 4 bases; unmatched junction nucleotides: 5. The CDR3 nucleotides read TGTGCCAGCAGTGATTGGACAGGGCCGAATCAGCCCCAGCATTTT. It encodes CASSDWTGPNQPQHF.

The chain employs TRBV9 and TRBJ2-1; 7 bases line up with TRBD1. The CDR3 consists of 15 residues. The junction had 9 bases not matched to a gene; V was cut back by 3 bases and J by 6 bases. Germline V CDR1 and CDR2: SGDLS, YYNGEE. The CDR3 DNA reads TGTGCCAGCAGCGAGCACGGCGCAGGGGGCAATGAGCAGTTCTTC. As protein: CASSEHGAGGNEQFF.

Written as DNA, the CDR3 is TGTGCCAGCAGCTTATCAAACGGGGTGGAGACCCAGTACTTC. It codes for CASSLSNGVETQYF. This chain links TRBV11-2 with TRBJ2-7; TRBD2 is a possible D gene (5 bases). The end of the DNA aligns better with TRBJ2-5, so the J call may be wrong. This CDR3 is built from 14 residues. Germline V lookup: CDR1 SGHAT, CDR2 FQNNGV.

This sequence joins TRBV7-9 and TRBJ2-4, with TRBD2 matching 7 bases. The end of the DNA is better explained by TRBJ2-7, so the J call may be wrong. Germline V gene sequence: CDR1 SEHNR, CDR2 FQNEAQ (reference sequence). The CDR3 is 15 amino acids. The CDR3 region is CASSLVASGSYEQYF. The DNA of the CDR3 is TGTGCCAGCAGCTTAGTGGCTAGCGGTTCCTACGAGCAGTACTTC.

V is TRBV6-2 or TRBV6-3 and J is TRBJ1-6; possible D gene TRBD1, 6 bases. This CDR3 contains 18 residues. Trimming removed 2 bases at V and 0 bases at J, with 14 bases between. Per the germline V gene, CDR1 is MNHEY and CDR2 is SVGEGT. CDR3 amino acids: CASSYDRLQSSYNSPLHF. DNA for the CDR3: TGTGCCAGCAGTTACGACAGGTTGCAGAGCTCCTATAATTCACCCCTCCACTTT.

V and J are TRBV12-3 or TRBV12-4 and TRBJ2-3; D gene ambiguous. V lost 8 bases and J 6 bases, leaving 12 bases between the germline ends. CDR3 length: 12 amino acids. Here the CDR3 DNA reads TGTGCCAGCTCCGGCCCGGATGATACGCAGTATTTT. This translates into CASSGPDDTQYF.

As concerns this clonotype: One end of the junction varies from germline; a read error may be responsible. This chain joins TRBV20-1 and TRBJ2-1, with 7 bases aligning to TRBD1. This CDR3 spans 14 amino acids. The germline V gene encodes CDR1 DFQATT and CDR2 SNEGSKA (reference sequence). The DNA of the CDR3 is TGCAGTGCTAGTACAGGGGTTTCCTCCAATGAGCAGTTCTTC. Its translation is CSASTGVSSNEQFF.

This clonotype has just a few counts. J is TRBJ2-5 and V is TRBV5-1; 7 nucleotides align to TRBD1. J was trimmed by 5 bases and V by 2 bases; bases with no gene match: 9. Germline CDR1 and CDR2: SGHRS and YFSETQ. This CDR3 comprises 15 residues. The CDR3 is CASSLRQGIAETQYF. Here the CDR3 DNA reads TGCGCCAGCAGCTTACGACAGGGAATTGCGGAGACCCAGTACTTC.

This chain connects TRBV2 to TRBJ1-2; no firm D call. Germline loops: CDR1 SNHLY, CDR2 FYNNEI. Trimming shortened V by 7 bases and J by 7 bases, and 7 bases separated the two germline ends. The length of the CDR3 is 10 residues. CDR3 amino acids: CASIEGGYTF. CDR3 nucleotides: TGTGCCAGCATCGAGGGTGGCTACACCTTC.

This clonotype has just one count. The V gene is TRBV4-3, the J gene TRBJ2-5; 9 bases match TRBD1. TRBJ2-7 explains the end of the DNA better; the J call may be wrong. CDR3 size: 16 residues. In germline, CDR1 is LGHNA, CDR2 YSLEER. In DNA, the CDR3 is TGCGCCAGCAGCCAATATGAGACAGGGGGTGCCTGCGAGCAGTACTTC. Translated, it gives CASSQYETGGACEQYF.

The rearrangement uses TRBV18 and TRBJ1-1; D is undetermined. This CDR3 is 16 amino acids long. Germline V gene sequence: CDR1 KGHSH, CDR2 LQKENI. Trimming removed 2 bases from V and 4 bases from J, with 17 bases in between. CDR3 coding DNA: TGTGCCAGCTCACCAAATAATAGGGCTTTGGGCACTGAAGCTTTCTTT. This sequence encodes CASSPNNRALGTEAFF.

The chain joins TRBV25-1 to TRBJ1-2, with D unclear. Germline values: CDR1 MGHDK, CDR2 SYGVNS. The CDR3 is 13 residues long. The germline V and J ends were trimmed by 2 bases and 5 bases, with 9 bases remaining between them. CDR3 amino acids: CASSEEGYYGYTF. CDR3 coding DNA: TGTGCCAGCAGTGAAGAGGGTTATTATGGCTACACCTTC.

The chain links TRBV6-2 or TRBV6-3 to TRBJ1-6; TRBD1 matches 7 bases. CDR1 MNHEY and CDR2 SVGEGT come from the germline V gene. V lost 7 bases and J lost 8; bases outside the gene matches: 5. CDR3 size: 13 residues. CDR3: CASKGQEHSPLHF. In DNA, the CDR3 is TGTGCCAGCAAAGGACAGGAGCATTCACCCCTCCACTTT.

The V call is TRBV28, the J call TRBJ2-5; 10 bases fit TRBD1. The end of the DNA aligns better with TRBJ2-7, so the J call may be wrong. Germline V gives CDR1 MDHEN, CDR2 SYDVKM. The CDR3 runs 14 residues. The CDR3 sequence: CASSWDRGGYEQYF. CDR3 nucleotides: TGTGCCAGCAGTTGGGACAGGGGTGGGTACGAGCAGTACTTC.

This chain connects TRBV28 to TRBJ2-3; TRBD1 matches at 10 bases. Per germline, CDR1 MDHEN and CDR2 SYDVKM. CDR3 size: 14 residues. Trimming took 5 bases from V and 8 from J; bases not matched to a gene: 7. CDR3 sequence: CASSLGTGASTQYF. DNA of the CDR3: TGTGCCAGCAGTCTCGGGACAGGGGCGAGTACGCAGTATTTT.

The chain couples TRBV7-2 to TRBJ1-2, with no clear D. V lost 4 bases and J 3 bases, leaving 3 bases between the germline ends. This CDR3 has 11 residues. Per the germline V gene, CDR1 is SGHTA and CDR2 is FQGNSA. CDR3 sequence: CTSSYHYGYTF. The CDR3 coding sequence is TGTACCAGCAGCTACCACTATGGCTACACCTTC.

V and J are TRBV4-3 and TRBJ2-1; the match to TRBD2 covers 15 bases. The CDR3 spans 19 residues. Looked up from germline, CDR1 is LGHNA and CDR2 is YSLEER. Trimming took 4 bases from V and 0 from J; bases not matched to a gene: 7. CDR3 residues: CASSLGLAGGRGSYNEQFF. CDR3 sequence (DNA): TGCGCCAGCAGCCTAGGACTAGCGGGGGGGCGGGGCTCCTACAATGAGCAGTTCTTC.

The V gene is TRBV20-1, the J gene TRBJ2-3; D unclear. Trimming took 3 bases from V and 0 from J, leaving 10 bases between them. The CDR3 consists of 14 residues. Germline-derived CDR1 and CDR2 are DFQATT and SNEGSKA (reference sequence). The CDR3 DNA reads TGCAGTGCTAGCATGGTACCCAGCACAGATACGCAGTATTTT. Amino acid sequence: CSASMVPSTDTQYF.

As concerns this clonotype: A much larger clonotype is one base distant, so this may be a read error. The chain couples TRBV29-1 to TRBJ2-7, with 10 bases aligning to TRBD1. In germline, CDR1 is SQVTM, CDR2 ANQGSEA. J lost 1 base, V lost 3 bases, and 6 bases had no gene match. This CDR3 has 15 residues. The CDR3 DNA is TGCAGCGTTGATAAGGGACAGGGGACTTCCTACGAGCAGTACTTC. Translating gives CSVDKGQGTSYEQYF.

The gene calls are TRBV12-3 or TRBV12-4 and TRBJ2-2; D uncertain. CDR3 length: 13 amino acids. Deletions cut 6 bases from V and 6 bases from J, with 11 bases between. The CDR3 reads CASSLQRAGELFF. Here the CDR3 DNA reads TGTGCCAGCAGCCTACAAAGGGCCGGGGAGCTGTTTTTT.